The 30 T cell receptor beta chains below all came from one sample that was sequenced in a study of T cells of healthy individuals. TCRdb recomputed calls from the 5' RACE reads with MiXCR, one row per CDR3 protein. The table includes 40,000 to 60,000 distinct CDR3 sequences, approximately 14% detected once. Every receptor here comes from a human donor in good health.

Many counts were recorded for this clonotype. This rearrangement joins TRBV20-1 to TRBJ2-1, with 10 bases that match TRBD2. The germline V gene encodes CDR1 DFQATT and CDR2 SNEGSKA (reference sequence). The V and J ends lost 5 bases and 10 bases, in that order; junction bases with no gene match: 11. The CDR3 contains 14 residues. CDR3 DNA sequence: TGCAGTGCTCAAGCGGGAGGGCCGTCGGGCGAGCAGTTCTTC. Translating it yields CSAQAGGPSGEQFF.

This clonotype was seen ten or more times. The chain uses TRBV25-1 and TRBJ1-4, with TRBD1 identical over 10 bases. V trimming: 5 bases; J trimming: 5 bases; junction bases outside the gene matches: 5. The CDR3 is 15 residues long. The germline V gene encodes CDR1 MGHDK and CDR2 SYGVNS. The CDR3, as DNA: TGTGCCAGCAGTACATCGGGACAGGGGAATGAAAAACTGTTTTTT. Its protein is CASSTSGQGNEKLFF.

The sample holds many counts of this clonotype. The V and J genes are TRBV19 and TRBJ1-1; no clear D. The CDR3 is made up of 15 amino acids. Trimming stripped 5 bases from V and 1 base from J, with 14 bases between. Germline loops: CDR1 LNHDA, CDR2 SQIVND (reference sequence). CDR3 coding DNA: TGTGCCAGTAGTCCGTTCCTAGTAGGGAACACTGAAGCTTTCTTT. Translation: CASSPFLVGNTEAFF.

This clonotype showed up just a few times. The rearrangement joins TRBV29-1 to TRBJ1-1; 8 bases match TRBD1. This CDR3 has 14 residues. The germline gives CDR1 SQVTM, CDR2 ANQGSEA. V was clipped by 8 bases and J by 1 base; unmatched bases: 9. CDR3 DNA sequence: TGCAGCCCCGATACCAGGGGGCCGAACACTGAAGCTTTCTTT. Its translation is CSPDTRGPNTEAFF.

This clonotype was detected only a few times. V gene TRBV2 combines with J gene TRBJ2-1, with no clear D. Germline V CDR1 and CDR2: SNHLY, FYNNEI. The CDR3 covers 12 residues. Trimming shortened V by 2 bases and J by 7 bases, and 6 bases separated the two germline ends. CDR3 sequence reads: CASSESFNEQFF. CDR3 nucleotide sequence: TGTGCCAGCAGTGAATCTTTTAATGAGCAGTTCTTC.

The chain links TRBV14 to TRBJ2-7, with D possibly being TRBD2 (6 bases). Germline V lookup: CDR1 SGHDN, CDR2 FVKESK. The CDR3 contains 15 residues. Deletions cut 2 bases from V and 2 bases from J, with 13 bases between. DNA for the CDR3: TGTGCCAGCAGCCAATCCGGGACTCCGCCCTACGAGCAGTACTTC. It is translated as CASSQSGTPPYEQYF. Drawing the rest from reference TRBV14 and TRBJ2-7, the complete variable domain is EAGVTQFPSHSVIEKGQTVTLRCDPISGHDNLYWYRRVMGKEIKFLLHFVKESKQDESGMPNNRFLAERTGGTYSTLKVQPAELEDSGVYFCASSQSGTPPYEQYFGPGTRLTVT.

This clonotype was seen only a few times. The CDR3 region is CASSHRDTGELFF. CDR3 nucleotide sequence: TGTGCCAGCAGCCACAGGGACACCGGGGAGCTGTTTTTT. This rearrangement joins TRBV3-1 to TRBJ2-2, with D possibly matching TRBD1 (5 bases). V lost 3 bases and J 3 bases, leaving 5 bases between the germline ends. The CDR3 totals 13 residues. Per the germline V gene, CDR1 is LGHDT and CDR2 is YNNKEL (reference sequence).

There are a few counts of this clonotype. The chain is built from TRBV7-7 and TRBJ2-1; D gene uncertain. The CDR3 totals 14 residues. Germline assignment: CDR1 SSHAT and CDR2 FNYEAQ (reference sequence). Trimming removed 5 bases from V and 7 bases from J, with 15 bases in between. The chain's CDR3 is CASSMDPVGNEQFF. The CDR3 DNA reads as TGTGCCAGCAGCATGGACCCGGTAGGGAATGAGCAGTTCTTC.

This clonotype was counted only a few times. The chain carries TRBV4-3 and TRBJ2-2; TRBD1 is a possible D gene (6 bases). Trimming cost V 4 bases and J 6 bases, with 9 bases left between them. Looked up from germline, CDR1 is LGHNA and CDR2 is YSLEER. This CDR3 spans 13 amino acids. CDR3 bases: TGCGCCAGCAGCCCTGGACAGCCCGGGGAGCTGTTTTTT. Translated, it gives CASSPGQPGELFF.

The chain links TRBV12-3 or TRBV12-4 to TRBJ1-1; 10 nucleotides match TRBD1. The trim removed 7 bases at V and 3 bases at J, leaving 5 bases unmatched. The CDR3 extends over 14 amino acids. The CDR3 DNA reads TGTGCCAGCACCCGGGACAGGGGCTACACTGAAGCTTTCTTT. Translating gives CASTRDRGYTEAFF.

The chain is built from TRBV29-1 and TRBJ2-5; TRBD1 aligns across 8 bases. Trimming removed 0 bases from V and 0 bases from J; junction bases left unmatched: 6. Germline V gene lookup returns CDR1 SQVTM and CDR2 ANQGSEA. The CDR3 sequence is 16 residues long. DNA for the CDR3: TGCAGCGTTGAAGATCCCGGACAGGGTGACCAAGAGACCCAGTACTTC. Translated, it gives CSVEDPGQGDQETQYF.

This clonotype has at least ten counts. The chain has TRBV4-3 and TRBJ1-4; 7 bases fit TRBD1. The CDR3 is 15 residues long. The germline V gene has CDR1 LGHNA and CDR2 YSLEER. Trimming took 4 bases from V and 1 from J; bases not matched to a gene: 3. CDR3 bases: TGCGCCAGCAGCCTCCACAGGGGAACTAATGAAAAACTGTTTTTT. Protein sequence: CASSLHRGTNEKLFF.

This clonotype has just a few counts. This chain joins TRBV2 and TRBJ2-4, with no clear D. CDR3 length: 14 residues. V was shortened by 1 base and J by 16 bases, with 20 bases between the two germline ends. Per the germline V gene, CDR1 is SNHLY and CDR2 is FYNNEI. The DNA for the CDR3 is TGTGCCAGCAGTGAAGGACCCCTTTCTATGCATTCATACTTC. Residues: CASSEGPLSMHSYF.

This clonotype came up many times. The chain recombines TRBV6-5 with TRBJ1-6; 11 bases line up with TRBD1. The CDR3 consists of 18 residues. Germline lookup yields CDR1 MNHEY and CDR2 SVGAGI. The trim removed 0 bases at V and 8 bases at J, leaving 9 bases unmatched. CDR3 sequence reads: CASSYSRAGQGADSPLHF. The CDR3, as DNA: TGTGCCAGCAGTTACTCGAGGGCAGGACAGGGGGCCGATTCACCCCTCCACTTT.

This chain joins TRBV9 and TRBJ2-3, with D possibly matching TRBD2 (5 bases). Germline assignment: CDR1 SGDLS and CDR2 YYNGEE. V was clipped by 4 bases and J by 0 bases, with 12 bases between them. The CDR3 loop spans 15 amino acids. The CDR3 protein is CASSTRGLSTDTQYF. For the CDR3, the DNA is TGTGCCAGCAGCACCCGCGGGTTAAGCACAGATACGCAGTATTTT.

This chain's CDR3 is CAAAPAGEETQYF. The CDR3 DNA is TGTGCCGCAGCCCCGGCAGGAGAAGAGACCCAGTACTTC. The chain has TRBV6-5 and TRBJ2-5; D is ambiguous. Trimming shortened V by 11 bases and J by 3 bases, and 16 bases separated the two germline ends. This CDR3 spans 13 amino acids. Germline CDR1 is MNHEY and CDR2 is SVGAGI.

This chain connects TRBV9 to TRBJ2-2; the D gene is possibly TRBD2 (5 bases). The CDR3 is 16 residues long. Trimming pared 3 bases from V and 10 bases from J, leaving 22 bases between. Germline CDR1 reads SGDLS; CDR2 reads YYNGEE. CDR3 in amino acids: CASSAGGNRGNVELFF. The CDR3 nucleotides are TGTGCCAGCAGCGCCGGTGGTAATAGAGGGAACGTGGAGCTGTTTTTT.

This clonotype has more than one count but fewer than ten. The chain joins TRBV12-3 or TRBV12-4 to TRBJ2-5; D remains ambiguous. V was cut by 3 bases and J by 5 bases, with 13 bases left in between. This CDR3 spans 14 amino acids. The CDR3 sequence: CASSFHPVLETQYF. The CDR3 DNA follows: TGTGCCAGCAGTTTCCACCCGGTGCTTGAGACCCAGTACTTC.

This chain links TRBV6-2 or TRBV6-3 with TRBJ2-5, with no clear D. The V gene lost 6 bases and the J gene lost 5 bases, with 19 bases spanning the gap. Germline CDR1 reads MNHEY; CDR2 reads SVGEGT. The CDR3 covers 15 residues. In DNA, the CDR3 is TGTGCCAGCAGCCCGCTTGACAACCAGTGGGAGACCCAGTACTTC. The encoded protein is CASSPLDNQWETQYF.

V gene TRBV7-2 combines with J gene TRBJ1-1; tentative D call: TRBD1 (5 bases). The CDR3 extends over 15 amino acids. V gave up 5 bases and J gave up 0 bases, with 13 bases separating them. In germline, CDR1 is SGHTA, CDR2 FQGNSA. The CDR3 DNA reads TGTGCCAGCAGCCCAGGGAGAGCACTGAACACTGAAGCTTTCTTT. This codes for CASSPGRALNTEAFF. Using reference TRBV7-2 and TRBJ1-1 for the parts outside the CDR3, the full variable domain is GAGVSQSPSNKVTEKGKDVELRCDPISGHTALYWYRQSLGQGLEFLIYFQGNSAPDKSGLPSDRFSAERTGGSVSTLTIQRTQQEDSAVYLCASSPGRALNTEAFFGQGTRLTVV.

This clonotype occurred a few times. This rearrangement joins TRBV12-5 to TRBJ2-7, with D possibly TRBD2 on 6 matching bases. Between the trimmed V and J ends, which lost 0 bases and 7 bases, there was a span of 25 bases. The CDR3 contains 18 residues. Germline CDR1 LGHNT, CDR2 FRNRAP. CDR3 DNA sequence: TGTGCTAGTGGTTTGGTAGCCGACGGAGGGTTAGTCGCCGCGGAGCAGTACTTC. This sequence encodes CASGLVADGGLVAAEQYF.

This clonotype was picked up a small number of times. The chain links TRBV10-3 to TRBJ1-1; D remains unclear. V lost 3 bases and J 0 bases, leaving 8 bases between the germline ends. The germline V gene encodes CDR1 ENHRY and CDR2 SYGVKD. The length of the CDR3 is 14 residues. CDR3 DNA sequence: TGTGCCATCAGTGATGGGCAGATGAACACTGAAGCTTTCTTT. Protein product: CAISDGQMNTEAFF.

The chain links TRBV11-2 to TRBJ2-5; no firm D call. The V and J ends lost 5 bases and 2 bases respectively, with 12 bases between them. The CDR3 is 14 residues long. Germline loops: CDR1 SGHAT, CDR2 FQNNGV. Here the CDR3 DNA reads TGTGCCAGCAGCAAAGGCCTGCTACAAGAGACCCAGTACTTC. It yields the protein CASSKGLLQETQYF.

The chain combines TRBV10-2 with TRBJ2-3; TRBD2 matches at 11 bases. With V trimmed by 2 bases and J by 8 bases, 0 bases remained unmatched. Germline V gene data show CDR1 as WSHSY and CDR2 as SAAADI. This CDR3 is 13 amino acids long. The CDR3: CASSEGTSGTQYF. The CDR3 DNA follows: TGCGCCAGCAGTGAGGGGACTAGCGGTACGCAGTATTTT.

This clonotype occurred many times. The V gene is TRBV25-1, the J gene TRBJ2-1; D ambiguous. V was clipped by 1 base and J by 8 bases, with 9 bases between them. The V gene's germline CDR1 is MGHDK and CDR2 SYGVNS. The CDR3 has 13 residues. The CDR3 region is CASSEFTQDEQFF. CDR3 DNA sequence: TGTGCCAGCAGTGAATTTACCCAAGATGAGCAGTTCTTC.

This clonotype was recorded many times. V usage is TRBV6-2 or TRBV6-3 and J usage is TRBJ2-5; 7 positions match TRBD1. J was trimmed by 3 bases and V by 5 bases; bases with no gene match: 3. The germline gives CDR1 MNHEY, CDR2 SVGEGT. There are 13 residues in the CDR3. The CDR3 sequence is CASSGTVEETQYF. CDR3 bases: TGTGCCAGCAGTGGGACAGTAGAAGAGACCCAGTACTTC.

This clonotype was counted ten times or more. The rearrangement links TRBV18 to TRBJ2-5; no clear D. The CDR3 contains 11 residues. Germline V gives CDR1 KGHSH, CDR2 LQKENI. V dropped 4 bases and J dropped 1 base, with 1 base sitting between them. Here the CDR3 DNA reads TGTGCCAGCTCACTCCAAGAGACCCAGTACTTC. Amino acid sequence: CASSLQETQYF.

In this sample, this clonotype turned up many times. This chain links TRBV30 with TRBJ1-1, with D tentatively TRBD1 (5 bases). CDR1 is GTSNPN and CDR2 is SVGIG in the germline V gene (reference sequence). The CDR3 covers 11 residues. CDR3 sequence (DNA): TGTATAGGGGAAAGGAACACTGAAGCTTTCTTT. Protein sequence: CIGERNTEAFF.

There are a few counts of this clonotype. The CDR3 bases are TGTGCCACCAGCAGAGCCAGAAACAATCAGCCCCAGCATTTT. It specifies CATSRARNNQPQHF. The chain recombines TRBV15 with TRBJ1-5; D not resolved. Per germline, CDR1 LNHNV and CDR2 YYDKDF (reference sequence). The CDR3 runs to 14 residues. V lost 1 base to trimming and J lost 3 bases, with 7 bases between them.

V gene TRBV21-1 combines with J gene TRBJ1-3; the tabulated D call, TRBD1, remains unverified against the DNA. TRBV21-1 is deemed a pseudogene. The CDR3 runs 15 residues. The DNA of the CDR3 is TGTGCCAGCAGCAATGGGACGGAAGGAGGAAACACCATATATTTT. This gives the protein CASSNGTEGGNTIYF.